This T cell receptor beta chain was captured by sequencing in a study of cytomegalovirus exposure and HLA in healthy donors (dated by TCRdb to between 2016 and 2019). At the level of the whole study: According to an earlier analysis of several hundred of the donors, roughly 180 million T cells yielded roughly 110 million unique TCR beta sequences and about 300 Gb of sequence data. About 300 gigabases of sequencing data and 70 million to 100 million unique TCR sequences made up an early release that covered 500 to 650 HLA-typed donors. Of the 300 to 450 genotyped donors, 65% to 90% fell in the genetic ancestry cluster associated with self-reported Caucasian donors. The study aimed to test whether cataloging public T cell receptors could reveal signatures of past pathogen exposure. The T cell repertoires of roughly 660 subjects were profiled by immunosequencing and related to cytomegalovirus serostatus. In addition to the first cohort of approximately 670 subjects, a separate validation cohort of 130 or so different subjects was used. High-throughput TCR immunosequencing, statistical association of individual TCRs with disease status, and machine learning were combined to predict cytomegalovirus infection status. A later analysis re-analyzed previously published TCR beta repertoires from 550 to 700 donors and added high-resolution HLA genotyping to study TCR occurrence patterns. Rather than drawing on any new phenotypic data, the later analysis identified candidate immune exposures from TCR beta sequences and the way those sequences occurred across donors. An earlier analysis of around 580 of the donors used high-throughput TCR beta sequencing to judge whether each TCR beta V gene segment behaved as functional or pseudogenic. Donor age, sex, ethnicity and CMV serostatus were collected together with the repertoire data. Genome-wide SNP genotypes for about 65% of the roughly 700 donors were used in a later genetic analysis, which treated that subset as a discovery cohort. All discovery cohort repertoires had been generated on a single sequencing platform. Class I and class II HLA loci were covered by the typing at four-digit resolution. Typing coverage differed by locus: A, B, C, DRB1 and DQB1 were typed in about 620-630 donors, DQA1 in 522, DPA1 in some 610, and DPB1 in roughly 470. Four to six DR-DQ haplotypes were handled as single units for association and clustering, since linkage in the cohort was strong. Among several hundred genotyped donors of the cohort, an average of roughly 230,000 unique TCR beta nucleotide sequences was sequenced per donor, of which roughly 17% were non-productive.

General findings and caveats noted by the study authors: Because the 87-base-pair reads could not distinguish some IMGT-functional V segments, including TRBV6-2 and TRBV6-3, those segments were excluded. According to a later analysis, parvovirus B19, influenza, CMV and Epstein-Barr virus appeared linked to several top co-occurrence clusters. Only TCR beta chains were sequenced in this cohort, and the absence of alpha or paired-chain data limited detectable features. Linkage disequilibrium might explain the correlated functional status among segregating V segments, but an unknown experimental factor could not be excluded. In a later genetic analysis, a missense DCLRE1C variant was associated with V-gene and J-gene trimming of TCR beta chains, and the association was replicated in an independent cohort. Because HLA typing was unavailable for some donors at each locus, only the typed subset was used in association tests. A total of some 180 TCR beta chains were listed by the study as associated with cytomegalovirus. Cytomegalovirus status was reported to be diagnosed by the classifier with high specificity and sensitivity in both the original and validation cohorts. Most TCR sequences were observed very rarely across donors, whereas some public TCRs were present in many individuals. Compared with the 666-donor mean, donors in an Asian-associated ancestry cluster had fewer N-insertions in productive TCRs, according to a later genetic analysis. Seventeen rarely observed V segments, including chromosome 9 orphons, were excluded from the earlier analysis of several hundred of the donors because counts were too low. Presence/absence analyses assumed roughly uniform sequencing depth across donors, an assumption that may not hold. Specific HLA alleles were associated with about 17,000 TCR beta sequences at a false discovery rate of 0.05 in a later analysis. In a later analysis, TCR association rates were found to vary across HLA loci, with the most associated TCRs seen for DRB1 alleles and the fewest for HLA-C alleles. A further reported finding was that TCR beta sequences accurately predicted the HLA-A and HLA-B alleles for most subjects in the first cohort. A cluster of highly shared sequence variants was judged likely to be a technical artifact of the sequencing pipeline. In an earlier analysis of around 600 of the donors, most TCR beta V segments appeared in productive rearrangements about 87% or about 30% of the time, broadly matching IMGT annotations. A few of the identified cytomegalovirus-associated TCR beta chains were confirmed in vitro to be specific for cytomegalovirus antigens. A later analysis found that HLA-associated TCR beta chains were more clonally expanded and had lower generation probabilities than equally common non-associated chains. According to a later analysis, most CMV-associated TCR beta chains appeared to be HLA-restricted, and the HLA associations seemed to be driven largely by CMV exposure. Assigning TCR associations to individual alleles was difficult when HLA alleles, especially DR and DQ, strongly co-occurred. According to the authors, the approach could potentially be generalized to other disease states and immunological phenotypes. CMV serostatus was the only immune exposure information available for the cohort.

Measured from the cysteine to the phenylalanine, the CDR3 is 14 residues long. The sequence is cut down to CDR3 DNA, 42 bases in frame from base 1. The germline V gene supplies CDR1 SNHLY and CDR2 FYNNEI. The V and J ends are trimmed by 3 bases and 6 bases, leaving 12 bases between them. The cohort comprised some 680 healthy bone marrow donors. Cohort members were all nominally healthy when sampled, although unrecorded immune exposures were likely present. CMV serostatus was positive for approximately 300 and negative for about 50% of the roughly 700 cohort members, and was not recorded for this donor. Every donor gave a peripheral blood sample, and the peripheral blood mononuclear cells from that sample were used for TCR beta sequencing. The Qiagen DNeasy Blood Extraction Kit was used to extract genomic DNA from the blood cell samples. Comment on this clone: The antigen it recognizes is unknown. No quality values exist for individual bases; no much larger clone is one base distant.

Receptor amplification or capture employed the immunoSEQ multiplex PCR assay. The multiplex PCR relied on a mix of 60 forward primers for TCR Vbeta segments and 13 reverse primers for TCR Jbeta segments. A multiplex PCR assay on genomic DNA amplified the CDR3 region of rearranged TCR beta genes. The amplified TCR beta libraries were sequenced on the Illumina HiSeq System as 87-base-pair reads. The paper's processing steps were these. In a later analysis, approximately 74 million unique TCR beta chains were counted across the 650 to 700 repertoires, and roughly 11 million of these chains were shared by at least two donors. Raw reads were error-corrected and collapsed into unique sequences by a nearest-neighbor algorithm in which closely related sequences were merged to remove PCR and sequencing errors. To assign V, D and J gene segments, CDR3 sequences were aligned to IMGT reference sequences. Each retained sequence needed at least a six-nucleotide match to both a V gene segment and a J gene segment. A rearrangement was called productive if the CDR3 had no stop codons and remained in frame with V and J, and every other rearrangement was called non-productive. CDR3 was defined according to IMGT convention as the region running from the second conserved V-encoded cysteine to the conserved J-encoded phenylalanine. In an earlier analysis of some 550 of the donors, sequences lacking an unambiguous match to a single V gene segment were excluded. An earlier analysis of some 500 of the donors classified V segments as functional when productive rearrangements were above 56.7% and as segregating when the standard deviation between donors was above 5%. A statistical classification framework was developed to diagnose cytomegalovirus status using the catalog of TCR beta chain sequences. V and J gene assignment, in a later analysis, came from comparing TCR nucleotide sequences with IMGT/GENE-DB human TR gene sequences. Using the TCRdist pipeline, a later analysis assigned CDR3 sequences along with most-parsimonious VDJ recombination scenarios. In a later analysis, each TCR beta chain was defined by its CDR3 amino acid sequence together with its V-gene family, and reads lacking a unique V-gene family were excluded. As a way to deal with suspected cross-contamination and a sequencing artifact, a later analysis dropped nearly 600 nucleotide sequences that were highly shared and had low generation probability. For each public chain, a later analysis derived a clonal expansion index from normalized ranks of inferred template counts within each repertoire. In a later analysis, generation probabilities were computed using a VDJ recombination model fitted to out-of-frame rearrangements, and the results were checked against IGoR. A later analysis scored TCR-TCR, TCR-HLA and TCR-CMV co-occurrence with hypergeometric tests, applying a repertoire-size bias correction to TCR pairs. False discovery rates were estimated in a later analysis by permuting HLA or CMV assignments 20 times. A later analysis grouped co-occurring TCRs with DBSCAN, adding TCRdist sequence similarity when clustering within HLA-allele-positive subsets. Repertoires with fewer than 30,000 or more than 120,000 public chains were left out of co-occurrence clustering, as were five repertoires with anomalous nucleotide sharing. In TCRdb, the immuneACCESS table is reduced to in-frame sequences with V and J assigned. These tables do not hold every clone; where another copy was compared, an unresolved V gene accounts for under half, and the others remain unexplained. V, J and clone size are those of that table, while D and trimming were read from the DNA. Present in this sample are 85,000 to 100,000 clones, around three quarters of which were seen just once. The ten largest clones capture 7% to 10% of the sample.

The sequence links TRBV2 to TRBJ1-5, with no D gene named confidently. The sequencing input was PBMCs. This receptor was taken from a human donor in good health. The CDR3 corresponds to CASSEVSLSQPQHF. The DNA sequence is TGTGCCAGCAGTGAGGTATCTCTCAGTCAGCCCCAGCATTTT.